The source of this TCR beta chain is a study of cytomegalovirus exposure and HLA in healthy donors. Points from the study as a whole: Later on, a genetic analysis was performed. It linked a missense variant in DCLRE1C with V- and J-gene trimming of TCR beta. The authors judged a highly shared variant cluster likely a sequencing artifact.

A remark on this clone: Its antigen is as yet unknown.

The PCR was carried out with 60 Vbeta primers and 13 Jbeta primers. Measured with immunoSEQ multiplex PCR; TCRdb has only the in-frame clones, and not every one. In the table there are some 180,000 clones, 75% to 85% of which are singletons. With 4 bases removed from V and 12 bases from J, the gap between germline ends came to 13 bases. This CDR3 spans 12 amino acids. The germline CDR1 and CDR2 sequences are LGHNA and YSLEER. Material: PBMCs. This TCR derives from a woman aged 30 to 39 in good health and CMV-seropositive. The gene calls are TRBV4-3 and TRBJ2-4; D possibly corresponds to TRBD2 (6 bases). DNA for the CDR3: TGCGCCAGCAGCCTAGCGGAGGGCGCTCAGTACTTC. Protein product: CASSLAEGAQYF.